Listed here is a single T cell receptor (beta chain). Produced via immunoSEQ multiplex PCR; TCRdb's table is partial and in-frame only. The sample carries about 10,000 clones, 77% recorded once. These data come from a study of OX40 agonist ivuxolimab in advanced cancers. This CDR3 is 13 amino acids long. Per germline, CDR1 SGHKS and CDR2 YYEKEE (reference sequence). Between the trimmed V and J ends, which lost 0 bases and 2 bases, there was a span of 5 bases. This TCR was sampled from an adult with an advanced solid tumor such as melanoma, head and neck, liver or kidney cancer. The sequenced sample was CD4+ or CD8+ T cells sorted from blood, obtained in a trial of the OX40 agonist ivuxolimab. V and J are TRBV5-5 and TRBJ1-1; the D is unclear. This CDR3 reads CASSLGGNTEAFF. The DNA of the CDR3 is TGTGCCAGCAGCTTGGGGGGTAACACTGAAGCTTTCTTT. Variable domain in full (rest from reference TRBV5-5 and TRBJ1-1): DAGVTQSPTHLIKTRGQQVTLRCSPISGHKSVSWYQQVLGQGPQFIFQYYEKEERGRGNFPDRFSARQFPNYSSELNVNALLLGDSALYLCASSLGGNTEAFFGQGTRLTVV.